The source of this T cell receptor (beta chain) is a study of cytomegalovirus exposure and HLA in healthy donors. Whole-study context: Of the donors genotyped, 300 to 500 in all, about 80% fell in the Caucasian-associated ancestry cluster.

The V end was cut by 1 base, the J end by 7 bases, with 13 bases between. CDR1 is SGHDN and CDR2 is FVKESK in the germline V gene. The CDR3 is 14 residues long. For this clone: Its antigen is unknown.

Overall study findings and caveats: With further analysis later on, most CMV-associated TCR beta chains appeared HLA-restricted. For TCR beta chains, V- and J-gene trimming was later linked to a missense DCLRE1C variant. Among TCR sequences, most were rare, though some public TCRs appeared in many donors.

Primers: 60 Vbeta forward and 13 Jbeta reverse. Sequencing used immunoSEQ multiplex PCR; TCRdb keeps in-frame clones, though not all of them. This sample has 170,000 or so clones, with over 65% found just once. The chain joins TRBV14 to TRBJ1-2, with D maybe TRBD1 (6 bases). The sequence was obtained from a man in his 60s in good health and CMV-seronegative. Sequenced: PBMCs. CDR3 coding DNA: TGTGCCAGCAGCCAAGGTGCAGGGGTCGGTGGCTACACCTTC. Encoded protein: CASSQGAGVGGYTF.